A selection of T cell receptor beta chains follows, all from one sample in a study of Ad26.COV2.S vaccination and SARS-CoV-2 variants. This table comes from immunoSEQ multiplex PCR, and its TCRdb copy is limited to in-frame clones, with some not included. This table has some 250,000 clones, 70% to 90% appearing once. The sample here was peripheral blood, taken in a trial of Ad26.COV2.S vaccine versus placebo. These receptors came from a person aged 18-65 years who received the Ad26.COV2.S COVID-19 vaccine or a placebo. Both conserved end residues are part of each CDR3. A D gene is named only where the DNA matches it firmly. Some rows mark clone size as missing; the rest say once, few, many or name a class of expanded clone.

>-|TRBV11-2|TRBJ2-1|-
TGTGCCAGCACCTCCCTGTTAAGCCGAAACAATGAGCAGTTCTTC
CASTSLLSRNNEQFF
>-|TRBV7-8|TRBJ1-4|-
TGTGCCAGCAGCTTAGTAGGTGGGCCTGCAACTAATGAAAAACTGTTTTTT
CASSLVGGPATNEKLFF
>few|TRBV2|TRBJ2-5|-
TGTGCCAGCCGAAGACTGCAAGAGACCCAGTACTTC
CASRRLQETQYF
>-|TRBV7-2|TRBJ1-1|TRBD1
TGTGCCAGCAGCTTGGGGGACAGGGCTGAAGCTTTCTTT
CASSLGDRAEAFF
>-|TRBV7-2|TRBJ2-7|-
TGTGCCAGCAGCACCACCTACGAGCAGTACTTC
CASSTTYEQYF
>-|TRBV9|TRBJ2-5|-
TGTGCCAGCAGCGTAGCCCATTCAGGGGGGGCCCAAGAGACCCAGTACTTC
CASSVAHSGGAQETQYF
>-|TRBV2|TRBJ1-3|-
TGTGCCAGCAGTGAGAATCGCTTCTCTGGAAACACCATATATTTT
CASSENRFSGNTIYF
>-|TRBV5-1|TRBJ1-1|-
TGCGCCAGCAGCCCCGGGACCGCGAACACTGAAGCTTTCTTT
CASSPGTANTEAFF
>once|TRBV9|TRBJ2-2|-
TGTGCCAGCAGCGTATTGGCGCAGCCGAGCACCGGGGAGCTGTTTTTT
CASSVLAQPSTGELFF
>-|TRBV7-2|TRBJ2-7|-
TGTGCCAGCAGCTTAGGTGGACAGCCGTCCTACGAGCAGTACTTC
CASSLGGQPSYEQYF
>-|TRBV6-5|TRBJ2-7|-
TGTGCCAGCAGTTACTCTGGGGTTAATTCCTACGAGCAGTACTTC
CASSYSGVNSYEQYF
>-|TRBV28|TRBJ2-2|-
TGTGCCAGCAGCCTCCCCTTTGTGCAGTCCGGGGAGCTGTTTTTT
CASSLPFVQSGELFF
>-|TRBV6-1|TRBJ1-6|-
TGTGCCAGCAGTGAAAGTGGCAGGGCAAACTCACCCCTCCACTTT
CASSESGRANSPLHF
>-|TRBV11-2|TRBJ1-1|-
TGTGCCAGCAGCTTAGCAGGACTGAACACTGAAGCTTTCTTT
CASSLAGLNTEAFF
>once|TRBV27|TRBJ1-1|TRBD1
TGTGCCAGCAGGCCTCGGACAGGATTGACCCCCCTTGGAGCTTTCTTT
CASRPRTGLTPLGAFF
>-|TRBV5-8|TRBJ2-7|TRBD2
TGTGCCAGGGGACTAGTTTGGTTCTACGAGCAGTACTTC
CARGLVWFYEQYF
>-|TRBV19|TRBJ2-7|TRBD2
TGTGCCAGTAGTTCCCTCGGTCTAGCGGGGACCTACGAGCAGTACTTC
CASSSLGLAGTYEQYF
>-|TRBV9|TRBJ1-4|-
TGTGCCAGCAGCGTAGCTCCGGGGCCACCTAATGAAAAACTGTTTTTT
CASSVAPGPPNEKLFF
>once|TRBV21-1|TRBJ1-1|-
TGTGCCAGCACGAGGGAAATCACTGAAGCTTTCTTT
CASTREITEAFF
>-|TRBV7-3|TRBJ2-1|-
TGTGCCAGCAGCTTATTTAACGGGTACAATGAGCAGTTCTTC
CASSLFNGYNEQFF
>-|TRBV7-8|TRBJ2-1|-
TGTGCCAGCAGCCCCTTGGGCCACTCCTACAATGAGCAGTTCTTC
CASSPLGHSYNEQFF
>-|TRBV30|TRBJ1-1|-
TGTGCCTGGAGTGTAGGGGCGAACACTGAAGCTTTCTTT
CAWSVGANTEAFF
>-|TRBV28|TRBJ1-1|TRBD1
TGTGCCAGCAGTTTGGGAACAGGGGGTGAAGCTTTCTTT
CASSLGTGGEAFF
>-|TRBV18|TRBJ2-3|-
TGTGCCAGCTCACCACTAATGACTAGCACAGATACGCAGTATTTT
CASSPLMTSTDTQYF
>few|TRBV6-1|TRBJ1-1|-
TGTGCCAGCAGTGATAGATACACTGAAGCTTTCTTT
CASSDRYTEAFF
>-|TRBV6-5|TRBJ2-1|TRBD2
TGTGCCAGCAGTACCCGGGGCGGGAGCTATGAGCAGTTCTTC
CASSTRGGSYEQFF
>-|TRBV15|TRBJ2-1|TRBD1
TGTGCCTTCTGGGGACAGGGTTACAATGAGCAGTTCTTC
CAFWGQGYNEQFF
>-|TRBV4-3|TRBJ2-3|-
TGCGCCTCCCGGTGGGGGGCGAAGAGCACAGATACGCAGTATTTT
CASRWGAKSTDTQYF
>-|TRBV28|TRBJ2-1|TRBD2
TGTGCCAGCCTCGCGGGGGTATACAATGAGCAGTTCTTC
CASLAGVYNEQFF
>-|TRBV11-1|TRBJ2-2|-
TGTGCCAGCAGCTTAGCGTTCACCGGGGAGCTGTTTTTT
CASSLAFTGELFF
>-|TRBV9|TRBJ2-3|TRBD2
TGTGCCAGCAGCACGACTAGCGGTGGGGGAGATACGCAGTATTTT
CASSTTSGGGDTQYF
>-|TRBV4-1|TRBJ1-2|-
TGCGCCAGCAGCCAAGAAGAGGGGTCGGGCTGGTATGGCTACACCTTC
CASSQEEGSGWYGYTF
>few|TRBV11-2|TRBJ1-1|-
TGTGCCAGCAGCTTAGAAGGGGGGAACACTGAAGCTTTCTTT
CASSLEGGNTEAFF
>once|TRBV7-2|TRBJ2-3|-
TGTGCCAGCAGCTCCGACTTAGCGAGCACAGATACGCAGTATTTT
CASSSDLASTDTQYF
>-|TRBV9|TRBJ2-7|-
TGTGCCAGCAGCGTAGGGCAGGGTGCCTACGAGCAGTACTTC
CASSVGQGAYEQYF
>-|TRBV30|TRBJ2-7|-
TGTGCCTGGAGTGCCGGAGCCTACGAGCAGTACTTC
CAWSAGAYEQYF
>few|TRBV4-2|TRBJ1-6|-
TGTGCCAGCAGCCAAGATGGGGCAGGCTATAATTCACCCCTCCACTTT
CASSQDGAGYNSPLHF
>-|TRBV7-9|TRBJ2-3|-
TGTGCCAGCAGCTTAGGGTCCGGGAGCACAGATACGCAGTATTTT
CASSLGSGSTDTQYF
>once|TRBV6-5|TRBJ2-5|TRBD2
TGTGCCAGCAGTTACTCGGGACGGGAGGGCCGAGAGACCCAGTACTTC
CASSYSGREGRETQYF
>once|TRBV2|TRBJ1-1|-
TGTGCCAGCAGCACCTCCCCCAGGGGAACTGAAGCTTTCTTT
CASSTSPRGTEAFF
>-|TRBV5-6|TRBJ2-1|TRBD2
TGTGCCAGCAGCTTGCAGGGAGGGCATGAGCAGTTCTTC
CASSLQGGHEQFF
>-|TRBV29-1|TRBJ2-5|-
TGCAGCGTTGAAAGCAGATCCCCACGGGAGACCCAGTACTTC
CSVESRSPRETQYF
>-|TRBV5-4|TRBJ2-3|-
TGTGCCAGCAGTCCCACAGGTACAGATACGCAGTATTTT
CASSPTGTDTQYF
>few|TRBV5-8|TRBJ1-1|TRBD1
TGTGCCAGCAGCTTAGTGACAGGGAACGCTTTCTTT
CASSLVTGNAFF
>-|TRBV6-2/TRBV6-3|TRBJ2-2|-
TGTGCCAGCAGCTCCTTAGGGTTCGGCGGGGAGCTGTTTTTT
CASSSLGFGGELFF
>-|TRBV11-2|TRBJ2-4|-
TGTGCCAGCAGCCTCGGACAGCCCCAGGGCATTCAGTACTTC
CASSLGQPQGIQYF
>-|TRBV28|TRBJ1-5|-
TGTGCCAGCAGTTGGGGCGGGACGGCTTTTAATCAGCCCCAGCATTTT
CASSWGGTAFNQPQHF
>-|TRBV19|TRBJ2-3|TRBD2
TGTGCCAGTAGCCTCCTGGGGAGCGGGGAAGTGACAGATACGCAGTATTTT
CASSLLGSGEVTDTQYF
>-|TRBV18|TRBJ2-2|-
TGTGCCAGCTCACCACAGCGGCAAGCGGAGCTGTTTTTT
CASSPQRQAELFF
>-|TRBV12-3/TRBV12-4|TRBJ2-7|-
TGTGCCAGCAGTTCCTCCTACGAGCAGTACTTC
CASSSSYEQYF
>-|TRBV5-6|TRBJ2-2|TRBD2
TGTGCCAGCAGCACGGGACTAGCGGGGAACACCGGGGAGCTGTTTTTT
CASSTGLAGNTGELFF
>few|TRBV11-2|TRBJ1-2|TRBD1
TGTGCCAGCAGCTCTCTACAGGGGTATAGCTACACCTTC
CASSSLQGYSYTF
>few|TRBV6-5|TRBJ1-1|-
TGTGCCAGCACCCTGGGACGTAACACTGAAGCTTTCTTT
CASTLGRNTEAFF
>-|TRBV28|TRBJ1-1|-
TGTGCCAGCAGGGGCCCCCGGGACGGCGACTTGAACACTGAAGCTTTCTTT
CASRGPRDGDLNTEAFF
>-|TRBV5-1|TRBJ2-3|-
TGCGCCAGCAGCTTGAGCAAGCGCACAGATACGCAGTATTTT
CASSLSKRTDTQYF